Shown below are 26 T cell receptor beta chains from a single sample sequenced in a study of CD8 T cells in Susac syndrome. Random hexamers were used to reverse transcribe roughly 0.5 to 1 ug of RNA. Via MiXCR, TCRdb re-called the immunoSEQ multiplex PCR reads, giving one row per CDR3 protein. The table has around 150,000 distinct CDR3 sequences, around 94% seen once. Sequences were obtained from CD4+ T cells from PBMCs. These receptors were collected from a human donor with multiple sclerosis.

V and J are TRBV30 and TRBJ2-3; 9 bases fit TRBD2. V was clipped by 3 bases and J by 4 bases; unmatched bases: 2. The CDR3 is 13 amino acids. Germline V gene lookup returns CDR1 GTSNPN and CDR2 SVGIG (reference sequence). CDR3 residues: CAWSVAGADTQYF. CDR3 bases: TGTGCCTGGAGCGTAGCGGGAGCAGATACGCAGTATTTT.

The chain has TRBV4-2 and TRBJ2-1, with TRBD2 matching 12 bases. The CDR3 runs 15 residues. V gave up 4 bases and J gave up 7 bases; unmatched junction bases: 5. The germline gives CDR1 LGHNA, CDR2 YNFKEQ. CDR3 protein: CASSRRLAGDNEQFF. CDR3 sequence (DNA): TGTGCCAGCAGCCGCCGACTAGCGGGAGATAATGAGCAGTTCTTC.

The chain joins TRBV24-1 to TRBJ2-1; TRBD2 agrees at 7 bases. CDR3 length: 17 residues. Germline V gene sequence: CDR1 KGHDR, CDR2 SFDVKD. Losses at the gene ends were 3 bases for V and 3 bases for J; bases not matched to a gene: 10. The CDR3, as DNA: TGTGCCACCAGTGATCCCAGAGCGGGGAGAGGCTACAATGAGCAGTTCTTC. Encoded protein: CATSDPRAGRGYNEQFF.

This chain joins TRBV12-3 or TRBV12-4 and TRBJ2-7, with 9 nucleotides matching TRBD2. With V trimmed by 5 bases and J by 3 bases, 2 bases remained unmatched. This CDR3 contains 13 residues. DNA of the CDR3: TGTGCCAGCAGTCCTAGCGGGGTCTACGAGCAGTACTTC. Amino acids: CASSPSGVYEQYF.

This chain connects TRBV6-5 to TRBJ2-3; D gene unclear. The CDR3 runs 11 residues. Deletions cut 6 bases from V and 4 bases from J, with 5 bases between. Per the germline V gene, CDR1 is MNHEY and CDR2 is SVGAGI. The CDR3 nucleotides read TGTGCCAGCAGGTCCCCAGATACGCAGTATTTT. Translation: CASRSPDTQYF.

The chain combines TRBV24-1 with TRBJ2-7; D is unclear. With 3 bases removed from V and 4 bases from J, the gap between germline ends came to 12 bases. The length of the CDR3 is 14 residues. Germline assignment: CDR1 KGHDR and CDR2 SFDVKD. The CDR3 coding sequence is TGTGCCACCAGTGATATCCTTATAACTTACGAGCAGTACTTC. Amino acids: CATSDILITYEQYF.

The chain recombines TRBV20-1 with TRBJ2-2; TRBD1 agrees at 10 bases. Germline-derived CDR1 and CDR2 are DFQATT and SNEGSKA (reference sequence). There are 14 residues in the CDR3. Trimming at V came to 3 bases and at J to 6 bases, leaving 4 bases not matched to a gene. The CDR3 nucleotides are TGCAGTGCTAGTGCGGGACAGGGGTCCGGGGAGCTGTTTTTT. This codes for CSASAGQGSGELFF.

This clonotype has only one observation. Because the CDR3's place on the DNA is in doubt, the DNA is left out and the CDR3 is given as listed by TCRdb. V is TRBV7-9 and J is TRBJ2-2. Germline-derived CDR1 and CDR2 are SEHNR and FQNEAQ (reference sequence). Inclusive of both ends, the CDR3 amounts to 16 amino acids. The CDR3 reads CASSLWQHGDTGELFF.

The chain has TRBV30 and TRBJ1-3; D might be TRBD1 (5 bases). CDR3 size: 14 residues. CDR1 and CDR2 from the germline V gene are GTSNPN and SVGIG (reference sequence). V lost 0 bases, J lost 1 base, and 7 bases lay in between. The CDR3, as DNA: TGTGCCTGGAGTGTGGGGCAGTCTGGAAACACCATATATTTT. Its translation is CAWSVGQSGNTIYF.

The V call is TRBV5-1, the J call TRBJ2-5, with D perhaps matching TRBD2 (6 bases). This CDR3 spans 15 amino acids. Germline lookup yields CDR1 SGHRS and CDR2 YFSETQ. V lost 0 bases to trimming and J lost 4 bases, with 13 bases between them. The CDR3 loop reads CASSLAGEERETQYF. CDR3 DNA: TGCGCCAGCAGCTTGGCGGGAGAGGAGAGAGAGACCCAGTACTTC.

The chain carries TRBV12-3 or TRBV12-4 and TRBJ2-2, with 7 positions matching TRBD2. CDR3 size: 15 residues. V dropped 4 bases and J dropped 6; count of bases not matched to a gene: 8. The CDR3 nucleotides are TGTGCCAGCAGTTCGGGAGCGGGGTCGGCCGGGGAGCTGTTTTTT. Encoded protein: CASSSGAGSAGELFF.

The rearrangement links TRBV30 to TRBJ2-3, with D unresolved. CDR3 length: 11 amino acids. The ends were cut back, 2 bases at V and 6 bases at J, with 6 bases in the middle. Germline CDR1 and CDR2: GTSNPN and SVGIG (reference sequence). The CDR3 loop is CAWSRLDTQYF. For the CDR3, the DNA is TGTGCCTGGAGTCGGTTGGATACGCAGTATTTT.

The genes are TRBV5-4 and TRBJ1-3; no reliable D call. The CDR3 loop spans 17 amino acids. V dropped 10 bases and J dropped 0 bases, with 23 bases sitting between them. Germline lookup yields CDR1 SGHNT and CDR2 YYREEE (reference sequence). The CDR3 spells CAYRGQTTIYSGNTIYF. CDR3 DNA: TGTGCCTACCGCGGCCAAACGACTATCTACTCTGGAAACACCATATATTTT.

CDR3 bases: TGTGCCAGCAGCCGCGCGACAGGATCCCTCGGCTACACCTTC. It specifies CASSRATGSLGYTF. This chain joins TRBV3-1 and TRBJ1-2; D may be TRBD1 (6 bases). The CDR3 loop spans 14 amino acids. The V end lost 4 bases, the J end lost 8 bases, and 17 bases lay between the germline ends. Germline-derived CDR1 and CDR2 are LGHDT and YNNKEL (reference sequence).

The V call is TRBV29-1, the J call TRBJ2-7; tentatively, D is TRBD1 (6 bases). V lost 6 bases and J lost 0, with 15 bases in between. The CDR3 is 14 amino acids. Germline V gene lookup returns CDR1 SQVTM and CDR2 ANQGSEA. CDR3 sequence reads: CSVGDIPSSYEQYF. CDR3 nucleotides: TGCAGCGTCGGGGACATTCCAAGCTCCTACGAGCAGTACTTC.

The chain employs TRBV24-1 and TRBJ2-5; D possibly corresponds to TRBD1 (6 bases). The V gene's germline CDR1 is KGHDR and CDR2 SFDVKD. The ends were cut back, 4 bases at V and 2 bases at J, with 13 bases in the middle. The CDR3 is 15 residues long. The CDR3 DNA reads TGTGCCACCAGTGACCTACAGGGTCCTCAAGAGACCCAGTACTTC. Translated: CATSDLQGPQETQYF.

This clonotype was found once. The genes are TRBV5-1 and TRBJ2-2; 8 bases agree with TRBD1. This CDR3 is built from 16 residues. Losses at the gene ends were 4 bases for V and 1 base for J; bases not matched to a gene: 6. Per the germline V gene, CDR1 is SGHRS and CDR2 is YFSETQ. The CDR3 region has the DNA TGCGCCAGCAGCGCAGCAGGGGGCTGGAACACCGGGGAGCTGTTTTTT. It translates to CASSAAGGWNTGELFF.

This clonotype showed up just a few times. This sequence joins TRBV14 and TRBJ1-2; D is undetermined. CDR1 and CDR2 from the germline V gene are SGHDN and FVKESK. The CDR3 is made up of 11 amino acids. Trimming stripped 0 bases from V and 8 bases from J, with 4 bases between. The CDR3 sequence is CASSQDGGYTF. In nucleotides, the CDR3 is TGTGCCAGCAGCCAAGATGGGGGCTACACCTTC.

The CDR3 loop is CASSSWGGSNQPQHF. CDR3 sequence (DNA): TGTGCCAGCAGCTCCTGGGGTGGAAGCAATCAGCCCCAGCATTTT. The rearrangement uses TRBV5-4 and TRBJ1-5; D is uncertain. Germline CDR1 SGHNT, CDR2 YYREEE (reference sequence). The V end was cut by 3 bases, the J end by 1 base, with 11 bases between. The CDR3 extends over 15 amino acids. The full variable domain, rest sourced from reference TRBV5-4 and TRBJ1-5, is ETGVTQSPTHLIKTRGQQVTLRCSSQSGHNTVSWYQQALGQGPQFIFQYYREEENGRGNFPPRFSGLQFPNYSSELNVNALELDDSALYLCASSSWGGSNQPQHFGDGTRLSIL.

The rearrangement uses TRBV25-1 and TRBJ2-5; 7 bases are shared with TRBD2. V shed 6 bases, J shed 7 bases, and the junction held 14 bases outside the gene matches. Germline-derived CDR1 and CDR2 are MGHDK and SYGVNS. The CDR3 loop spans 15 amino acids. CDR3 sequence reads: CASSPGIAGLGTQYF. The CDR3 DNA follows: TGTGCCAGCAGCCCGGGGATAGCGGGCCTGGGGACCCAGTACTTC.

This clonotype was found once. The V and J genes are TRBV30 and TRBJ1-5; D remains unclear. Germline V lookup: CDR1 GTSNPN, CDR2 SVGIG (reference sequence). This CDR3 has 15 residues. The V gene lost 4 bases and the J gene lost 1 base, with 14 bases spanning the gap. In DNA, the CDR3 is TGTGCCTGGAATTACGGGGTCGCGAGCAATCAGCCCCAGCATTTT. It is translated as CAWNYGVASNQPQHF.

The gene calls are TRBV12-3 or TRBV12-4 and TRBJ1-1; D perhaps matches TRBD1 (6 bases). V was clipped by 5 bases and J by 3 bases, with 13 bases between them. CDR3 length: 14 amino acids. The CDR3, as DNA: TGTGCCAGCAGTCCCCAAGGGGGGGACACTGAAGCTTTCTTT. It codes for CASSPQGGDTEAFF.

This chain links TRBV7-7 with TRBJ2-3; TRBD2 agrees at 8 bases. This CDR3 contains 15 residues. The V segment lost 5 bases and the J segment 3 bases; nucleotides outside the gene matches: 7. Germline CDR1 SSHAT, CDR2 FNYEAQ (reference sequence). The CDR3 protein is CASSHGTSKTDTQYF. The CDR3 DNA sequence: TGTGCCAGCAGCCACGGGACTAGTAAGACAGATACGCAGTATTTT.

The chain has TRBV3-1 and TRBJ2-7, with 8 bases that match TRBD1. The junction had 8 bases not matched to a gene; V was cut back by 4 bases and J by 3 bases. Per germline, CDR1 LGHDT and CDR2 YNNKEL (reference sequence). The CDR3 loop spans 15 amino acids. The CDR3 sequence is CASSLPDRALYEQYF. Here the CDR3 DNA reads TGTGCCAGCAGCCTCCCGGACAGGGCGCTCTACGAGCAGTACTTC.

This chain joins TRBV5-4 and TRBJ2-7; weak D call: TRBD2 (6 bases). CDR3 length: 15 amino acids. Deletions cut 4 bases from V and 2 bases from J, with 16 bases between. CDR1 and CDR2 from the germline V gene are SGHNT and YYREEE (reference sequence). DNA for the CDR3: TGTGCCAGCAGCGGACTCCGGGACTCTGCCTACGAGCAGTACTTC. As protein: CASSGLRDSAYEQYF.

CDR3 bases: TGCAGCGCCGTGACAGAGACGAACACCGGGGAGCTGTTTTTT. It translates to CSAVTETNTGELFF. The V call is TRBV29-1, the J call TRBJ2-2; possibly TRBD1 for D (5 bases). Between the trimmed V and J ends, which lost 7 bases and 0 bases, there was a span of 12 bases. From germline, CDR1 is SQVTM and CDR2 ANQGSEA. CDR3 length: 14 amino acids.